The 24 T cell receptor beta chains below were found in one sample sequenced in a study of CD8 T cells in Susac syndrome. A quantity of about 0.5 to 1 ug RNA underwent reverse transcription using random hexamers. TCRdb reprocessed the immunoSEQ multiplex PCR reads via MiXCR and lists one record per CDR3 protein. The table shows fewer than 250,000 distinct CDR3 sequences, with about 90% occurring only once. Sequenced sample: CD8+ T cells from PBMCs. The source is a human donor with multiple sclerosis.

CDR3 in amino acids: CASSLTGGSYTQYF. For the CDR3, the DNA is TGTGCCAGCAGCTTAACAGGGGGGTCCTACACACAGTACTTC. The chain carries TRBV7-3 and TRBJ2-7; the D gene could be TRBD1 or TRBD2 (6 bases each). Germline values: CDR1 SGHTA, CDR2 FQGTGA. The V end lost 0 bases, the J end lost 10 bases, and 16 bases lay between the germline ends. The CDR3 length is 14 residues.

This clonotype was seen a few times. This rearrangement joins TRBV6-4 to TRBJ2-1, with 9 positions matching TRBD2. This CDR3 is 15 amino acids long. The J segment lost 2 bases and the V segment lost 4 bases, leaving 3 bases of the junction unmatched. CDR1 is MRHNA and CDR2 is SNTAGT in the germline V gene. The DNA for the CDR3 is TGTGCCAGCAGTGTTCTAGCGGGACCCTACAATGAGCAGTTCTTC. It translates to CASSVLAGPYNEQFF.

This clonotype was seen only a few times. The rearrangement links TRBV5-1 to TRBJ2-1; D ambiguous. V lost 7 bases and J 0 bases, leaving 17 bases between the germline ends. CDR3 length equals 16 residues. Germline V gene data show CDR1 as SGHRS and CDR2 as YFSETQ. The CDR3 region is CASGHRVGSSYNEQFF. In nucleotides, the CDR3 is TGCGCCAGCGGGCACCGAGTGGGCTCCTCCTACAATGAGCAGTTCTTC.

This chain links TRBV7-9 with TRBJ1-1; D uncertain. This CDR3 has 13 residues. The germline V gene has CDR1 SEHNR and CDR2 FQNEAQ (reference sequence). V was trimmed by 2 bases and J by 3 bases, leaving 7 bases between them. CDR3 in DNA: TGTGCCAGCAGCTTAAATGGTGACACTGAAGCTTTCTTT. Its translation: CASSLNGDTEAFF.

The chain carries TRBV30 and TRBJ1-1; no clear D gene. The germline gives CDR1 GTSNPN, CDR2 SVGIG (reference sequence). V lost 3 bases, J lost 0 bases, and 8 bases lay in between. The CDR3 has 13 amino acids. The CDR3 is CAWRGQVNTEAFF. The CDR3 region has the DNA TGTGCCTGGAGGGGCCAGGTGAACACTGAAGCTTTCTTT.

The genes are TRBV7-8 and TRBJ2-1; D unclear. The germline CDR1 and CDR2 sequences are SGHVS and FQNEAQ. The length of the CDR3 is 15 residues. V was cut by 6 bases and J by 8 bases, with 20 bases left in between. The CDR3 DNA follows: TGTGCCAGCAGTTCACCGCTTGGTAGATCTCATGAGCAGTTCTTC. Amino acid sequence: CASSSPLGRSHEQFF.

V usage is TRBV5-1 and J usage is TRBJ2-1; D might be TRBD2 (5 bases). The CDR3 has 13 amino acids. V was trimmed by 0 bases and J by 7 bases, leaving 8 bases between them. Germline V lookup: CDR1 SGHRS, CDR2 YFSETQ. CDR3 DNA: TGCGCCAGCAGCTTGGCGGGGATGAATGAGCAGTTCTTC. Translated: CASSLAGMNEQFF.

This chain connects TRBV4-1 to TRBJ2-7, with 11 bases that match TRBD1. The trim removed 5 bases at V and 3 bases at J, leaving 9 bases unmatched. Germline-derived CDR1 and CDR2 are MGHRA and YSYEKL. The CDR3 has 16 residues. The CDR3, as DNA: TGCGCCAGCAGCGCCACACCGGGACAGGGGGTCTACGAGCAGTACTTC. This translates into CASSATPGQGVYEQYF.

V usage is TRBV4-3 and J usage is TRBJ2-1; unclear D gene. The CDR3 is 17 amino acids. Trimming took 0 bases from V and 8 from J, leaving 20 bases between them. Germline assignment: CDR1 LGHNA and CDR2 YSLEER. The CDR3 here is CASSQERLVGITYEQFF. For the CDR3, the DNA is TGCGCCAGCAGCCAAGAAAGATTAGTTGGAATAACCTATGAGCAGTTCTTC.

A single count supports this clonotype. DNA of the CDR3: TGTGCCAGCAGCTTGTTGGGACTAGCGGGGGGGATTTCCTACGAGCAGTACTTC. As protein: CASSLLGLAGGISYEQYF. V usage is TRBV5-4 and J usage is TRBJ2-7, with 16 positions matching TRBD2. From germline, CDR1 is SGHNT and CDR2 YYREEE (reference sequence). The junction had 5 bases not matched to a gene; V was cut back by 1 base and J by 1 base. The CDR3 spans 18 residues.

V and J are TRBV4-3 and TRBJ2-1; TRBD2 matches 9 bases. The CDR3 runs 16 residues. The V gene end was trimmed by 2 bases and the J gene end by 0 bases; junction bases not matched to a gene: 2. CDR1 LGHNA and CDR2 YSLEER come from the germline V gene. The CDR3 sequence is CASSQNSGSSYNEQFF. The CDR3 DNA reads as TGCGCCAGCAGCCAAAATAGCGGGAGCTCCTACAATGAGCAGTTCTTC.

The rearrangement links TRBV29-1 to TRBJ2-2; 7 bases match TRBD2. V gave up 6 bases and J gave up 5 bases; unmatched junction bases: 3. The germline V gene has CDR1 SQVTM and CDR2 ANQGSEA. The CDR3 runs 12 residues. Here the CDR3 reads CSVLGGTGELFF. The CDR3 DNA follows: TGCAGCGTCCTGGGGGGGACCGGGGAGCTGTTTTTT.

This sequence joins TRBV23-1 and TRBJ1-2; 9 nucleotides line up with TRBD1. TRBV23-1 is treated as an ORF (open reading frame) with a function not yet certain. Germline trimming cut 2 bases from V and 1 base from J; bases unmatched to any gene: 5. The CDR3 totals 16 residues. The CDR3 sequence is CASSQTRQGGNYGYTF. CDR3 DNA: TGCGCCAGCAGTCAAACCCGACAGGGGGGTAACTATGGCTACACCTTC.

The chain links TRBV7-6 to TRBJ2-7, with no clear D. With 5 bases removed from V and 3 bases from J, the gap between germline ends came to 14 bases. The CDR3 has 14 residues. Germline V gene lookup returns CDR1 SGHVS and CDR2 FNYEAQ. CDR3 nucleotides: TGTGCCAGCAGCCTTTATGTGGACGGCTACGAGCAGTACTTC. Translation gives CASSLYVDGYEQYF.

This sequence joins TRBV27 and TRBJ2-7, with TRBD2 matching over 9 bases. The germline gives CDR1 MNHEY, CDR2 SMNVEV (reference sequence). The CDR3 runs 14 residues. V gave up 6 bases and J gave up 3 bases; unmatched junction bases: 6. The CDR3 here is CASRIAGASYEQYF. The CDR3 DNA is TGTGCCAGCAGGATAGCGGGGGCAAGCTACGAGCAGTACTTC.

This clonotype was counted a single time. The CDR3 here is CASSGISGTRTTNTGELFF. The CDR3, as DNA: TGTGCCAGCAGCGGTATATCCGGTACTCGGACAACGAACACCGGGGAGCTGTTTTTT. The chain uses TRBV9 and TRBJ2-2; perhaps TRBD1 as D (5 bases). V was trimmed by 3 bases and J by 0 bases, leaving 21 bases between them. Germline V gene lookup returns CDR1 SGDLS and CDR2 YYNGEE. The CDR3 runs to 19 residues.

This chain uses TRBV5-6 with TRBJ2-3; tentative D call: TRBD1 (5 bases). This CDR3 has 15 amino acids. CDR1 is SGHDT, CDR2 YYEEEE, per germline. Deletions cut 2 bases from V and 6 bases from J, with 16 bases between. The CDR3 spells CASSFQGLRRDTQYF. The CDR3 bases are TGTGCCAGCAGCTTCCAGGGCCTACGCCGCGATACGCAGTATTTT.

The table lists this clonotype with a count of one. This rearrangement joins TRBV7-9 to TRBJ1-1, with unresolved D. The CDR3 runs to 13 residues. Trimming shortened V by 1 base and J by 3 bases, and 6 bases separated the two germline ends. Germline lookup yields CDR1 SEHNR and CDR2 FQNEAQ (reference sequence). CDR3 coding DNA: TGTGCCAGCAGCTTAGAAAGGGACACTGAAGCTTTCTTT. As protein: CASSLERDTEAFF. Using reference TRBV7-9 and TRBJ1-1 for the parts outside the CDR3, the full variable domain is DTGVSQNPRHKITKRGQNVTFRCDPISEHNRLYWYRQTLGQGPEFLTYFQNEAQLEKSRLLSDRFSAERPKGSFSTLEIQRTEQGDSAMYLCASSLERDTEAFFGQGTRLTVV.

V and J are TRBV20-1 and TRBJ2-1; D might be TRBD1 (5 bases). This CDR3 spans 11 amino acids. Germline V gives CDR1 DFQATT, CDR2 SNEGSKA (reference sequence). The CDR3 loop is CSGDSYNEQFF. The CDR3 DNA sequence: TGCAGCGGTGACAGTTACAATGAGCAGTTCTTC.

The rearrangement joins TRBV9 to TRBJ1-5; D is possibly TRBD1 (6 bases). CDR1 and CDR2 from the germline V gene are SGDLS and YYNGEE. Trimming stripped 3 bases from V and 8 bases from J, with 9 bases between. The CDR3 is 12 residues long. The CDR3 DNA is TGTGCCAGCAGCGCAGGGGCCGAGCCCCAGCATTTT. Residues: CASSAGAEPQHF.

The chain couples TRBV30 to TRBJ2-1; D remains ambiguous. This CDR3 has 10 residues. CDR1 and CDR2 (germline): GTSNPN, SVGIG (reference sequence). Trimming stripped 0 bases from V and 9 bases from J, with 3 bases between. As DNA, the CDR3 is TGTGCCTGGAGTGTAAGTGAGCAGTTCTTC. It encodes CAWSVSEQFF.

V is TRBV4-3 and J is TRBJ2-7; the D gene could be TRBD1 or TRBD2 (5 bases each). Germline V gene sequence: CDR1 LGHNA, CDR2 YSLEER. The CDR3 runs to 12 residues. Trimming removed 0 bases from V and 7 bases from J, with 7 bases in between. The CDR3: CASSQDWGEQYF. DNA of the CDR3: TGCGCCAGCAGCCAAGATTGGGGGGAGCAGTACTTC.

CDR3 region: CASSPSSGNELGRGNEQFF. Written as DNA, the CDR3 is TGTGCCAGCTCACCATCCTCGGGGAACGAACTGGGAAGGGGCAATGAGCAGTTCTTC. This sequence joins TRBV18 and TRBJ2-1; D assignment may be TRBD1 or TRBD2 (5 bases each). CDR1 is KGHSH and CDR2 is LQKENI in the germline V gene. V was pared by 2 bases and J by 6 bases, with 26 bases between. CDR3 size: 19 residues.

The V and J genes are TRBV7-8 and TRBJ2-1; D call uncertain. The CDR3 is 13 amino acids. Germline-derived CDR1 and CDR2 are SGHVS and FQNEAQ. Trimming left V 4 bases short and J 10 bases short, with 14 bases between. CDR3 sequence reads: CASSSTIVYEQFF. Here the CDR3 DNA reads TGTGCCAGCAGCTCAACAATCGTATACGAGCAGTTCTTC. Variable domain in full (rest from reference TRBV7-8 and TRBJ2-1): GAGVSQSPRYKVAKRGQDVALRCDPISGHVSLFWYQQALGQGPEFLTYFQNEAQLDKSGLPSDRFFAERPEGSVSTLKIQRTQQEDSAVYLCASSSTIVYEQFFGPGTRLTVL.